A selection of T cell receptor beta chains follows, all from one sample in a study of blood T cells in healthy people across ages. Each CDR3 protein gets one entry after TCRdb re-called the 5' RACE reads with MiXCR. Among some 890,000 distinct CDR3 sequences listed, just under 30% were seen once. These data were also reused for a study on T cells of mothers and their children.

Material: blood. Receptors originate from a woman in her 40s in good health. The CDR3 runs from the conserved cysteine through the conserved F or W. The order of the fields is clone size, J gene, V gene, D gene, CDR3 protein, CDR3 DNA. The D gene is left open where the match is weak. Clone sizes are given selectively: once, few, many, or a class where the clone is expanded.

clone size: NA; J gene: TRBJ2-6; V gene: TRBV4-1; D gene: NA; CDR3 protein: CASSQSYGANVLTF; CDR3 DNA: TGCGCCAGCAGCCAATCTTATGGGGCCAACGTCCTGACTTTC
clone size: few; J gene: TRBJ1-5; V gene: TRBV20-1; D gene: NA; CDR3 protein: CSATQGANQPQHF; CDR3 DNA: TGCAGTGCTACCCAGGGCGCGAATCAGCCCCAGCATTTT
clone size: few; J gene: TRBJ2-2; V gene: TRBV28; D gene: NA; CDR3 protein: CACRTGNTGELFF; CDR3 DNA: TGTGCCTGCCGTACCGGCAACACCGGGGAGCTGTTTTTT
clone size: NA; J gene: TRBJ1-1; V gene: TRBV15; D gene: NA; CDR3 protein: CATSRGGGDTEAFF; CDR3 DNA: TGTGCCACCAGCAGAGGGGGGGGGGACACTGAAGCTTTCTTT
clone size: many; J gene: TRBJ1-1; V gene: TRBV30; D gene: NA; CDR3 protein: CAWSQGSISNTEAFF; CDR3 DNA: TGTGCCTGGAGTCAAGGCAGCATCTCGAACACTGAAGCTTTCTTT
clone size: many; J gene: TRBJ1-1; V gene: TRBV27; D gene: NA; CDR3 protein: CASSLHTGRRNTEAFF; CDR3 DNA: TGTGCCAGCAGTTTGCACACCGGACGGAGGAACACTGAAGCTTTCTTT
clone size: NA; J gene: TRBJ1-2; V gene: TRBV27; D gene: TRBD1; CDR3 protein: CASSSRQGATYGYTF; CDR3 DNA: TGTGCCAGCAGTTCTCGACAGGGGGCGACCTATGGCTACACCTTC
clone size: NA; J gene: TRBJ2-1; V gene: TRBV20-1; D gene: NA; CDR3 protein: CSANSVRHNEQFF; CDR3 DNA: TGCAGTGCTAATTCGGTCAGGCACAATGAGCAGTTCTTC
clone size: NA; J gene: TRBJ1-4; V gene: TRBV29-1; D gene: TRBD1; CDR3 protein: CSAVRQGTNEKLFF; CDR3 DNA: TGCAGCGCTGTGAGACAGGGAACTAATGAAAAACTGTTTTTT
clone size: many; J gene: TRBJ1-2; V gene: TRBV19; D gene: NA; CDR3 protein: CASSMTGGPSYTF; CDR3 DNA: TGTGCCAGCAGTATGACGGGGGGCCCAAGCTACACCTTC
clone size: many; J gene: TRBJ2-1; V gene: TRBV6-6; D gene: NA; CDR3 protein: CASSFPGEKQFF; CDR3 DNA: TGTGCCAGCAGCTTCCCCGGGGAGAAGCAGTTCTTC
clone size: NA; J gene: TRBJ2-3; V gene: TRBV7-2; D gene: TRBD1; CDR3 protein: CASSFRGGTGNVDTQYF; CDR3 DNA: TGTGCCAGCAGCTTCCGAGGGGGGACAGGGAATGTAGATACGCAGTATTTT
clone size: once; J gene: TRBJ2-6; V gene: TRBV6-2/TRBV6-3; D gene: TRBD1; CDR3 protein: CASRRGPTGGLAGANVLTF; CDR3 DNA: TGTGCCAGCAGGCGCGGACCCACAGGGGGATTAGCTGGGGCCAACGTCCTGACTTTC
clone size: many; J gene: TRBJ1-6; V gene: TRBV20-1; D gene: NA; CDR3 protein: CSASPLHF; CDR3 DNA: TGCAGTGCGTCACCCCTCCACTTT
clone size: NA; J gene: TRBJ1-2; V gene: TRBV14; D gene: NA; CDR3 protein: CASSQGRANNYGYTF; CDR3 DNA: TGTGCCAGCAGCCAAGGCCGAGCCAATAACTATGGCTACACCTTC